These 27 T cell receptor beta chains share one sample of origin, sequenced in a study of blood T cell repertoires in COVID-19. The method was immunoSEQ multiplex PCR; TCRdb's version includes in-frame clones alone and lacks a portion of them. The table includes around 250,000 clones, approximately 85% detected once. Sequencing was performed on PBMCs or T cells enriched from blood (not recorded which). All receptors come from a woman aged 45-65 years who had recovered from COVID-19.

This clone was detected once. This sequence joins TRBV19 and TRBJ2-7; tentative D call: TRBD1 (6 bases). V dropped 5 bases and J dropped 10 bases, with 15 bases sitting between them. The CDR3 consists of 12 residues. The germline gives CDR1 LNHDA, CDR2 SQIVND (reference sequence). The CDR3 nucleotides are TGTGCCAGTAGTTTCCTGACAGGTCGACAGTACTTC. Protein product: CASSFLTGRQYF.

The chain has TRBV19 and TRBJ2-7; 8 positions agree with TRBD2. The CDR3 totals 15 residues. After removal of 3 bases from V and 2 bases from J, the junction contained 6 bases not matched to a gene. Germline CDR1 reads LNHDA; CDR2 reads SQIVND (reference sequence). As DNA, the CDR3 is TGTGCCAGTAGTATTACGGGGACTAGGCCCTACGAGCAGTACTTC. This encodes CASSITGTRPYEQYF.

A note on this clone: Other DNA sequences in the sample encode the same CDR3. V gene TRBV28 combines with J gene TRBJ2-7; D is perhaps TRBD1 (5 bases). In germline, CDR1 is MDHEN, CDR2 SYDVKM. The CDR3 is 13 amino acids. The germline V and J ends were trimmed by 5 bases and 1 base, with 9 bases remaining between them. The CDR3 reads CASSPQGSYEQYF. The CDR3 DNA reads as TGTGCCAGCAGTCCCCAGGGTTCCTACGAGCAGTACTTC.

The chain combines TRBV28 with TRBJ1-6, with a weak D call TRBD1 (6 bases). V gave up 4 bases and J gave up 9 bases, with 13 bases separating them. Per the germline V gene, CDR1 is MDHEN and CDR2 is SYDVKM. There are 14 residues in the CDR3. The CDR3 region has the DNA TGTGCCAGCAGTTCCCAGGGGCAGGGTTCACCCCTCCACTTT. Translated: CASSSQGQGSPLHF.

This clone came up a few times. This chain links TRBV27 with TRBJ1-1, with D possibly being TRBD1 (6 bases). Trimming shortened V by 7 bases and J by 1 base, and 13 bases separated the two germline ends. CDR3 length: 14 residues. The germline gives CDR1 MNHEY, CDR2 SMNVEV (reference sequence). The CDR3 bases are TGTGCCAGCACCCCGAAGACAGGGAACACTGAAGCTTTCTTT. Its protein product is CASTPKTGNTEAFF.

The V gene is TRBV9, the J gene TRBJ1-3, with D maybe TRBD1 (5 bases). CDR3 length: 12 residues. V was shortened by 3 bases and J by 8 bases, with 9 bases between the two germline ends. Germline V gene sequence: CDR1 SGDLS, CDR2 YYNGEE. The CDR3 protein is CASSGGGDTIYF. CDR3 coding DNA: TGTGCCAGCAGCGGTGGGGGGGACACCATATATTTT.

This clone was found a few times. The chain carries TRBV29-1 and TRBJ2-5, with 7 bases identical to TRBD1. Germline trimming cut 4 bases from V and 7 bases from J; bases unmatched to any gene: 3. Germline-derived CDR1 and CDR2 are SQVTM and ANQGSEA. The CDR3 consists of 11 residues. CDR3 in amino acids: CSVGQGGTQYF. The DNA for the CDR3 is TGCAGCGTTGGACAGGGTGGGACCCAGTACTTC.

The genes are TRBV28 and TRBJ1-2, with 9 positions matching TRBD1. V lost 0 bases, J lost 5 bases, and 1 base stayed unmatched. This CDR3 is built from 14 residues. Germline V lookup: CDR1 MDHEN, CDR2 SYDVKM. This chain's CDR3 is CASSLWDRGYGYTF. CDR3 sequence (DNA): TGTGCCAGCAGTTTATGGGACAGGGGTTATGGCTACACCTTC.

The V call is TRBV28, the J call TRBJ2-2, with TRBD2 identical over 8 bases. This CDR3 is 19 amino acids long. Germline CDR1 is MDHEN and CDR2 is SYDVKM. The J segment lost 0 bases and the V segment lost 3 bases, leaving 12 bases of the junction unmatched. For the CDR3, the DNA is TGTGCCAGCAGTTTTTGGGATCGGGGCGGGAGGCCGAACACCGGGGAGCTGTTTTTT. It specifies CASSFWDRGGRPNTGELFF.

The chain employs TRBV4-1 and TRBJ2-1; TRBD2 matches 7 bases. There are 16 residues in the CDR3. Germline V gives CDR1 MGHRA, CDR2 YSYEKL. V trimming: 4 bases; J trimming: 5 bases; junction bases outside the gene matches: 11. CDR3 sequence reads: CASSRTWEGGNNEQFF. In nucleotides, the CDR3 is TGCGCCAGCAGCCGAACATGGGAGGGAGGGAACAATGAGCAGTTCTTC.

The genes are TRBV7-2 and TRBJ1-2; D unclear. Trimming took 5 bases from V and 2 from J, leaving 9 bases between them. Germline V gene data show CDR1 as SGHTA and CDR2 as FQGNSA. The length of the CDR3 is 13 residues. CDR3 sequence: CASSLPVNYGYTF. The CDR3 DNA follows: TGTGCCAGCAGCCTGCCGGTGAACTATGGCTACACCTTC.

The gene calls are TRBV7-9 and TRBJ1-2; D may be TRBD1 (6 bases). This CDR3 has 19 residues. Germline CDR1 is SEHNR and CDR2 is FQNEAQ (reference sequence). The V gene lost 7 bases and the J gene lost 1 base, with 28 bases spanning the gap. The CDR3 here is CASTSPISGAGDNNYGYTF. CDR3 DNA sequence: TGTGCCAGCACCTCACCCATCAGTGGGGCAGGGGATAATAACTATGGCTACACCTTC.

The rearrangement links TRBV5-1 to TRBJ2-3; a weak D match, TRBD2 (5 bases). The V gene's germline CDR1 is SGHRS and CDR2 YFSETQ. The V end was cut by 5 bases, the J end by 4 bases, with 11 bases between. CDR3 length equals 13 residues. CDR3 DNA sequence: TGCGCCAGCAGAGAGGGTTTGGCAGATACGCAGTATTTT. The encoded protein is CASREGLADTQYF.

This chain uses TRBV3-1 (or the pseudogene TRBV3-2) with TRBJ2-1; 8 nucleotides agree with TRBD1. CDR3 length: 15 residues. Germline CDR1 LGHDT, CDR2 YNNKEL (reference sequence). The V and J ends lost 4 bases and 3 bases, in that order; junction bases with no gene match: 5. The CDR3, as DNA: TGTGCCAGCAGCCCGGGACAGGCTAACTACAATGAGCAGTTCTTC. Translation gives CASSPGQANYNEQFF.

V gene TRBV7-2 combines with J gene TRBJ2-7; 8 nucleotides line up with TRBD1. The junction had 4 bases not matched to a gene; V was cut back by 6 bases and J by 3 bases. Germline-derived CDR1 and CDR2 are SGHTA and FQGNSA. The CDR3 is 13 amino acids. The DNA for the CDR3 is TGTGCCAGCAGTCGTGACAGGGGCTACGAGCAGTACTTC. Its translation: CASSRDRGYEQYF.

The V and J genes are TRBV27 and TRBJ2-7; 9 positions match TRBD1. CDR3 length equals 14 residues. Germline CDR1 reads MNHEY; CDR2 reads SMNVEV (reference sequence). J was trimmed by 3 bases and V by 4 bases; bases with no gene match: 4. In DNA form, the CDR3 reads TGTGCCAGCAGTTCCCGGGACAGGGTCTACGAGCAGTACTTC. As protein: CASSSRDRVYEQYF.

The chain recombines TRBV21-1 with TRBJ1-1. TRBV21-1 is classified as a pseudogene. The CDR3 covers 19 residues. CDR3 protein: CASSPRRVSVAPMVTEAFF. The CDR3 nucleotides are TGTGCCAGCAGCCCCCGGCGGGTTTCCGTAGCCCCTATGGTCACTGAAGCTTTCTTT.

This sequence joins TRBV10-3 and TRBJ1-6; 9 bases are shared with TRBD1. The germline CDR1 and CDR2 sequences are ENHRY and SYGVKD. The trim removed 10 bases at V and 7 bases at J, leaving 5 bases unmatched. There are 13 residues in the CDR3. CDR3 sequence (DNA): TGTGCCAGCTCCGGACAGGGGAATTCACCCCTCCACTTT. Amino acid sequence: CASSGQGNSPLHF.

The table lists this clone with a few counts. This chain uses TRBV5-4 with TRBJ1-3; TRBD1 might be the D (6 bases). Trimming took 0 bases from V and 3 from J, leaving 13 bases between them. The CDR3 is 16 residues long. Germline CDR1 is SGHNT and CDR2 is YYREEE (reference sequence). The CDR3 bases are TGTGCCAGCAGCTTGGGAGGTGGGGGCGGTGGAAACACCATATATTTT. Translating gives CASSLGGGGGGNTIYF.

The V call is TRBV11-2, the J call TRBJ2-3, with TRBD2 as a possible D gene (5 bases). Germline V CDR1 and CDR2: SGHAT, FQNNGV. The V end was cut by 0 bases, the J end by 1 base, with 8 bases between. The CDR3 loop spans 15 amino acids. CDR3 nucleotides: TGTGCCAGCAGCTTAGAGTCTAGCCGCACAGATACGCAGTATTTT. It translates to CASSLESSRTDTQYF.

The chain is built from TRBV19 and TRBJ2-1; the D gene is possibly TRBD1 (5 bases). Trimming removed 1 base at V and 0 bases at J, with 19 bases between. The CDR3 totals 19 residues. Germline-derived CDR1 and CDR2 are LNHDA and SQIVND (reference sequence). The chain's CDR3 is CASSIAAGIFGDSYNEQFF. CDR3 nucleotide sequence: TGTGCCAGTAGTATAGCGGCAGGGATCTTCGGCGACTCCTACAATGAGCAGTTCTTC.

The V call is TRBV7-9, the J call TRBJ1-1, with 10 bases fitting TRBD1. V was clipped by 5 bases and J by 5 bases; unmatched bases: 8. CDR3 size: 15 residues. Per germline, CDR1 SEHNR and CDR2 FQNEAQ (reference sequence). CDR3 DNA: TGTGCCAGCAGCAACCGGGACAGGGGAAATACTGAAGCTTTCTTT. As protein: CASSNRDRGNTEAFF.

Remarks on this clone: This specimen includes other DNA sequences encoding the same CDR3. The chain links TRBV5-1 to TRBJ2-7; 7 bases match TRBD1. Germline V CDR1 and CDR2: SGHRS, YFSETQ. Losses at the gene ends were 4 bases for V and 2 bases for J; bases not matched to a gene: 3. The CDR3 is 13 amino acids. The CDR3 nucleotides read TGCGCCAGCAGCCCGGGACAGCCCTACGAGCAGTACTTC. Protein product: CASSPGQPYEQYF.

This rearrangement joins TRBV3-1 (or the pseudogene TRBV3-2) to TRBJ2-2; D remains unclear. Germline V gene lookup returns CDR1 LGHDT and CDR2 YNNKEL (reference sequence). The CDR3 loop spans 12 amino acids. V dropped 7 bases and J dropped 6 bases, with 9 bases sitting between them. CDR3 coding DNA: TGTGCCAGCAAAGGCGAGGCCGGGGAGCTGTTTTTT. As protein: CASKGEAGELFF.

This chain links TRBV5-6 with TRBJ1-2; D might be TRBD1 (6 bases). V lost 4 bases and J lost 2, with 15 bases in between. CDR1 and CDR2 (germline): SGHDT, YYEEEE. The CDR3 length is 15 residues. The CDR3 loop reads CASSDGTPSNYGYTF. The CDR3 DNA sequence: TGTGCCAGCAGCGACGGGACACCCTCCAACTATGGCTACACCTTC.

V usage is TRBV6-5 and J usage is TRBJ1-1; the D is unclear. Per germline, CDR1 MNHEY and CDR2 SVGAGI. V lost 6 bases and J 4 bases, leaving 15 bases between the germline ends. CDR3 length: 14 residues. This CDR3 is CASRDSLRTTEAFF. The DNA for the CDR3 is TGTGCCAGCAGAGATAGCCTTCGCACCACTGAAGCTTTCTTT.

The genes are TRBV18 and TRBJ2-7; 7 nucleotides match TRBD1. CDR3 length equals 14 residues. The trim removed 2 bases at V and 3 bases at J, leaving 4 bases unmatched. CDR1 and CDR2 (germline): KGHSH, LQKENI. The CDR3 bases are TGTGCCAGCTCACCAGGGACAGCTAACTACGAGCAGTACTTC. It is translated as CASSPGTANYEQYF.